The 28 T cell receptor beta chains in this list originate from one sample, sequenced in a study of blood T cell repertoires in COVID-19. The repertoire was sequenced with immunoSEQ multiplex PCR; TCRdb's copy has only in-frame clones and lacks some. The sample holds roughly 430,000 clones; over 75% are singletons and the top ten take 2% to 2.5%. The sequenced sample consisted of PBMCs or T cells enriched from blood (not recorded which). All receptors derive from a woman in her forties with acute COVID-19.

The table lists this clone with a few counts. This chain links TRBV5-6 with TRBJ1-1, with a possible D match to TRBD1 (6 bases). Deletions cut 4 bases from V and 11 bases from J, with 18 bases between. The germline V gene encodes CDR1 SGHDT and CDR2 YYEEEE. The CDR3 has 13 residues. The CDR3 DNA sequence: TGTGCCAGCAGCCAGTTCAGGGACAACTTGGCTTTCTTT. Its protein is CASSQFRDNLAFF.

This chain joins TRBV7-9 and TRBJ2-2; possibly TRBD2 for D (5 bases). This CDR3 contains 10 residues. Germline values: CDR1 SEHNR, CDR2 FQNEAQ (reference sequence). With 5 bases removed from V and 11 bases from J, the gap between germline ends came to 6 bases. As DNA, the CDR3 is TGTGCCAGCAGCGCGGGTGAGCTGTTTTTT. Translating it yields CASSAGELFF. The whole variable domain, filled in from reference TRBV7-9 and TRBJ2-2, reads DTGVSQNPRHKITKRGQNVTFRCDPISEHNRLYWYRQTLGQGPEFLTYFQNEAQLEKSRLLSDRFSAERPKGSFSTLEIQRTEQGDSAMYLCASSAGELFFGEGSRLTVL.

The chain is built from TRBV13 and TRBJ2-5; 7 bases align to TRBD2. This CDR3 contains 14 residues. Germline CDR1 is PRHDT and CDR2 is FYEKMQ (reference sequence). Trimming at V came to 5 bases and at J to 2 bases, leaving 5 bases not matched to a gene. The CDR3 DNA reads TGTGCCAGCAGCAGACGGACTAGACAAGAGACCCAGTACTTC. Translating gives CASSRRTRQETQYF.

The chain couples TRBV7-9 to TRBJ2-1, with 11 bases identical to TRBD2. This CDR3 is built from 18 residues. Germline CDR1 SEHNR, CDR2 FQNEAQ (reference sequence). Trimming removed 5 bases from V and 7 bases from J; junction bases left unmatched: 16. The CDR3 region has the DNA TGTGCCAGCAGCCTCAAAATGACTAGCGGGGACTTCTCGAATGAGCAGTTCTTC. It translates to CASSLKMTSGDFSNEQFF.

The sample holds one count of this clone. This rearrangement joins TRBV7-9 to TRBJ1-3, with D maybe TRBD1 (6 bases). V was pared by 5 bases and J by 0 bases, with 14 bases between. CDR1 and CDR2 from the germline V gene are SEHNR and FQNEAQ (reference sequence). CDR3 length: 16 residues. CDR3 residues: CASSPDSFPSGNTIYF. In nucleotides, the CDR3 is TGTGCCAGCAGCCCGGACAGCTTTCCCTCTGGAAACACCATATATTTT.

This clone came up a few times. This sample also contains other DNA sequences that code for the same CDR3. The chain recombines TRBV2 with TRBJ2-3; 9 nucleotides align to TRBD2. Trimming removed 9 bases from V and 0 bases from J; junction bases left unmatched: 4. The V gene's germline CDR1 is SNHLY and CDR2 FYNNEI. The length of the CDR3 is 14 residues. As DNA, the CDR3 is TGTGCCAGTAGTCTAGCGGGGAGCACAGATACGCAGTATTTT. It yields the protein CASSLAGSTDTQYF.

V is TRBV19 and J is TRBJ1-2; the D is unclear. Germline V CDR1 and CDR2: LNHDA, SQIVND (reference sequence). The germline V and J ends were trimmed by 5 bases and 0 bases, with 13 bases remaining between them. This CDR3 region has 15 residues. This CDR3 is CASSLPGGPNYGYTF. The CDR3 DNA sequence: TGTGCCAGTAGTTTGCCGGGAGGGCCTAACTATGGCTACACCTTC.

This clone was detected only a few times. The rearrangement uses TRBV3-1 (or the pseudogene TRBV3-2) and TRBJ1-6; D remains ambiguous. The CDR3 totals 14 residues. V was trimmed by 0 bases and J by 4 bases, leaving 4 bases between them. CDR1 and CDR2 from the germline V gene are LGHDT and YNNKEL (reference sequence). CDR3 amino acids: CASSQDGYNSPLHF. The CDR3 DNA reads TGTGCCAGCAGCCAAGACGGGTATAATTCACCCCTCCACTTT.

This clone was detected a few times. The chain uses TRBV10-3 and TRBJ1-1; D is ambiguous. Trimming took 6 bases from V and 2 from J, leaving 16 bases between them. The CDR3 length is 15 residues. CDR1 ENHRY and CDR2 SYGVKD come from the germline V gene. CDR3 in DNA: TGTGCCATCAGGAGGGAGGGTATTTTAAACACTGAAGCTTTCTTT. The encoded protein is CAIRREGILNTEAFF.

The chain combines TRBV11-2 with TRBJ1-1; possible D gene TRBD1, 5 bases. Germline-derived CDR1 and CDR2 are SGHAT and FQNNGV. Between the trimmed V and J ends, which lost 1 base and 5 bases, there was a span of 14 bases. This CDR3 has 15 residues. CDR3 residues: CASSLVLGRGTEAFF. CDR3 coding DNA: TGTGCCAGCAGCTTAGTGCTGGGGCGGGGTACTGAAGCTTTCTTT.

The chain couples TRBV18 to TRBJ1-1; D gene uncertain. This CDR3 spans 13 amino acids. The V end lost 5 bases, the J end lost 11 bases, and 18 bases lay between the germline ends. The germline CDR1 and CDR2 sequences are KGHSH and LQKENI. CDR3 nucleotides: TGTGCCAGCTCAAGTGCAGGATCCGGAAAGGCTTTCTTT. It yields the protein CASSSAGSGKAFF.

The gene calls are TRBV3-1 (or the pseudogene TRBV3-2) and TRBJ1-1; D uncertain. The CDR3 is 16 residues long. With 0 bases removed from V and 5 bases from J, the gap between germline ends came to 16 bases. CDR1 and CDR2 from the germline V gene are LGHDT and YNNKEL (reference sequence). The CDR3 DNA is TGTGCCAGCAGCCAAGAGAGTGTGGGAGATGGGACTGAAGCTTTCTTT. Translated: CASSQESVGDGTEAFF.

The J gene is TRBJ2-7, the V gene TRBV7-9; 13 bases line up with TRBD2. J was trimmed by 1 base and V by 4 bases; bases with no gene match: 10. Germline assignment: CDR1 SEHNR and CDR2 FQNEAQ (reference sequence). The CDR3 contains 18 residues. The CDR3 nucleotides read TGTGCCAGCAGCTCCTCTTTAACGACTAGCGGGGGGTCCTACGAGCAGTACTTC. Its protein product is CASSSSLTTSGGSYEQYF. Combining the CDR3 with reference TRBV7-9 and TRBJ2-7 gives the whole variable domain DTGVSQNPRHKITKRGQNVTFRCDPISEHNRLYWYRQTLGQGPEFLTYFQNEAQLEKSRLLSDRFSAERPKGSFSTLEIQRTEQGDSAMYLCASSSSLTTSGGSYEQYFGPGTRLTVT.

V gene TRBV7-9 combines with J gene TRBJ1-4, with D possibly being TRBD1 (6 bases). The CDR3 runs 16 residues. CDR1 and CDR2 from the germline V gene are SEHNR and FQNEAQ (reference sequence). Deletions cut 3 bases from V and 5 bases from J, with 16 bases between. Here the CDR3 reads CASSFKPSGENEKLFF. For the CDR3, the DNA is TGTGCCAGCAGCTTCAAGCCGTCAGGGGAAAATGAAAAACTGTTTTTT. The variable domain in full, completed from reference TRBV7-9 and TRBJ1-4, reads DTGVSQNPRHKITKRGQNVTFRCDPISEHNRLYWYRQTLGQGPEFLTYFQNEAQLEKSRLLSDRFSAERPKGSFSTLEIQRTEQGDSAMYLCASSFKPSGENEKLFFGSGTQLSVL.

The rearrangement joins TRBV2 to TRBJ1-2, with D perhaps matching TRBD1 (6 bases). The CDR3 is made up of 13 amino acids. Trimming removed 4 bases from V and 8 bases from J, with 14 bases in between. The germline CDR1 and CDR2 sequences are SNHLY and FYNNEI. The CDR3 DNA is TGTGCCAGCAGTGTGAGGGGGTTGGGCGGCTACACCTTC. It specifies CASSVRGLGGYTF.

This clone was detected once. This chain joins TRBV7-9 and TRBJ1-2, with 9 nucleotides matching TRBD1. Trimming at V came to 6 bases and at J to 8 bases, leaving 4 bases not matched to a gene. The CDR3 runs to 12 residues. Per the germline V gene, CDR1 is SEHNR and CDR2 is FQNEAQ (reference sequence). The CDR3 spells CASSRTGEGYTF. The CDR3 nucleotides are TGTGCCAGCAGTCGGACAGGGGAGGGCTACACCTTC.

The V gene is TRBV4-2, the J gene TRBJ2-7; 15 bases line up with TRBD2. The CDR3 is made up of 15 amino acids. With V trimmed by 4 bases and J by 4 bases, 2 bases remained unmatched. Germline CDR1 LGHNA, CDR2 YNFKEQ. DNA of the CDR3: TGTGCCAGCAGCCCAGGGACTAGCGGGGGGTACGAGCAGTACTTC. Translating gives CASSPGTSGGYEQYF.

This rearrangement joins TRBV7-2 to TRBJ1-1; D not certain. Per the germline V gene, CDR1 is SGHTA and CDR2 is FQGNSA. Trimming shortened V by 5 bases and J by 1 base, and 8 bases separated the two germline ends. The CDR3 runs 13 residues. CDR3 DNA: TGTGCCAGCAGCGTTATACAGAACACTGAAGCTTTCTTT. This sequence encodes CASSVIQNTEAFF.

The chain employs TRBV2 and TRBJ2-2; the match to TRBD1 covers 7 bases. Germline V gives CDR1 SNHLY, CDR2 FYNNEI. The CDR3 sequence is 15 residues long. V gave up 5 bases and J gave up 0 bases; unmatched junction bases: 3. In DNA form, the CDR3 reads TGTGCCAGCAGTAAGGGACAGACGAACACCGGGGAGCTGTTTTTT. Encoded protein: CASSKGQTNTGELFF.

The chain links TRBV10-3 to TRBJ1-1, with D perhaps TRBD1 (5 bases). The CDR3 sequence is 14 residues long. CDR1 is ENHRY, CDR2 SYGVKD, per germline. V lost 0 bases and J lost 5, with 10 bases in between. Here the CDR3 reads CAISESWRGTEAFF. The DNA for the CDR3 is TGTGCCATCAGTGAGTCTTGGAGGGGAACTGAAGCTTTCTTT.

The rearrangement links TRBV6-5 to TRBJ2-4; 11 bases map to TRBD2. The germline CDR1 and CDR2 sequences are MNHEY and SVGAGI. With V trimmed by 7 bases and J by 3 bases, 5 bases remained unmatched. The CDR3 totals 15 residues. The chain's CDR3 is CASTPSGGNKNIQYF. CDR3 DNA: TGTGCCAGCACCCCTAGCGGGGGGAACAAAAACATTCAGTACTTC.

The chain combines TRBV7-7 with TRBJ2-5; 10 bases are shared with TRBD2. The CDR3 is 14 residues long. Germline V gives CDR1 SSHAT, CDR2 FNYEAQ (reference sequence). Trimming took 4 bases from V and 2 from J; bases not matched to a gene: 1. The CDR3 region is CASSSGLAQETQYF. CDR3 nucleotide sequence: TGTGCCAGCAGCTCGGGACTAGCGCAAGAGACCCAGTACTTC.

CDR3 amino acids: CASNVRGDSPLHF. In DNA form, the CDR3 reads TGTGCCAGCAATGTCAGGGGAGATTCACCCCTCCACTTT. This chain joins TRBV6-5 and TRBJ1-6; D is perhaps TRBD1 (6 bases). V lost 7 bases and J lost 8, with 12 bases in between. Germline-derived CDR1 and CDR2 are MNHEY and SVGAGI. The CDR3 length is 13 residues.

This chain uses TRBV3-1 (or the pseudogene TRBV3-2) with TRBJ2-5, with TRBD2 matching 11 bases. V trimming: 4 bases; J trimming: 7 bases; junction bases outside the gene matches: 8. The CDR3 totals 15 residues. Germline V gene lookup returns CDR1 LGHDT and CDR2 YNNKEL (reference sequence). The CDR3 here is CASSPLAGGLGTQYF. The DNA for the CDR3 is TGTGCCAGCAGCCCGTTAGCGGGGGGGCTGGGGACCCAGTACTTC.

The rearrangement links TRBV5-4 to TRBJ1-2; D not certain. The germline V gene encodes CDR1 SGHNT and CDR2 YYREEE (reference sequence). This CDR3 region has 14 residues. Trimming removed 0 bases from V and 4 bases from J, with 10 bases in between. The CDR3 nucleotides read TGTGCCAGCAGCTTGGCCAGGAATAGCTATGGCTACACCTTC. Protein: CASSLARNSYGYTF.

This chain links TRBV10-2 with TRBJ2-1; the D gene is possibly TRBD2 (6 bases). The CDR3 spans 14 residues. V lost 3 bases and J lost 2, with 8 bases in between. Germline assignment: CDR1 WSHSY and CDR2 SAAADI. In nucleotides, the CDR3 is TGCGCCAGCAGTGACTGGGGGGCCTACAATGAGCAGTTCTTC. It encodes CASSDWGAYNEQFF.

This rearrangement joins TRBV3-1 (or the pseudogene TRBV3-2) to TRBJ2-7; 8 nucleotides match TRBD2. Germline CDR1 LGHDT, CDR2 YNNKEL (reference sequence). J gave up 7 bases and V 6 bases, and 8 bases lay outside the gene matches. The length of the CDR3 is 13 residues. CDR3 in DNA: TGTGCCAGCAGTAGACGGGGACTAGAAGAGCAGTACTTC. It is translated as CASSRRGLEEQYF.

The J gene is TRBJ1-3, the V gene TRBV19; the D gene is possibly TRBD1 (6 bases). Germline V gives CDR1 LNHDA, CDR2 SQIVND (reference sequence). The CDR3 is 15 amino acids. Deletions cut 6 bases from V and 0 bases from J, with 12 bases between. The CDR3 region is CASRSRDTSGNTIYF. The DNA of the CDR3 is TGTGCCAGTAGGTCTCGGGACACCTCTGGAAACACCATATATTTT.